Listed below are T cell receptor beta chains from one sample, sequenced in a study of blood T cell repertoires in COVID-19. The data were produced by immunoSEQ multiplex PCR, yet TCRdb's version contains in-frame clones alone and is incomplete. The data show about 250,000 clones, around 90% seen once. Sequences were obtained from PBMCs or T cells enriched from blood (not recorded which). The receptors derive from a woman aged 35 to 49 who had been exposed to COVID-19. The CDR3 runs from the conserved cysteine through the conserved F or W.

v_gene,j_gene,len,CDR3aa
TRBV5-1,TRBJ2-5,17,CASSFGTSGGVRETQYF
TRBV9,TRBJ1-1,15,CASSGNPTKNTEAFF
TRBV29-1,TRBJ1-5,14,CSVHEGYSNQPQHF
TRBV5-1,TRBJ2-1,14,CASSPGDLYNEQFF
TRBV3-1/TRBV3-2,TRBJ2-1,14,CASSPPRGGVEQFF
TRBV10-2,TRBJ1-6,14,CASKAAGGLSPLHF
TRBV6-2/TRBV6-3,TRBJ2-5,13,CASSYSRHETQYF
TRBV28,TRBJ1-2,16,CASSLDREEILSGYTF
TRBV25-1,TRBJ2-5,14,CASSEYGALGTQYF
TRBV7-3,TRBJ2-7,14,CASSTSGGPGEQYF
TRBV19,TRBJ2-1,16,CASSIPTGTGRNEQFF
TRBV6-5,TRBJ2-1,15,CAFSASGGVLHEQFF
TRBV4-3,TRBJ2-3,14,CASSPDWHTDTQYF
TRBV3-1/TRBV3-2,TRBJ1-1,15,CASSQGAHKNTEAFF
TRBV4-1,TRBJ1-3,17,CASSQDPRQPTQNTIYF
TRBV19,TRBJ1-6,13,CASSPTYNSPLHF
TRBV28,TRBJ2-7,15,CASSLRGQGAIEQYF
TRBV3-1/TRBV3-2,TRBJ1-4,15,CASSRTTGGSEKLFF
TRBV2,TRBJ1-4,13,CASTDSSNEKLFF
TRBV27,TRBJ2-1,14,CASSPIGGLAGLFF
TRBV7-2,TRBJ1-5,14,CASSLRVLGQPQHF
TRBV12-3/TRBV12-4,TRBJ2-1,12,CASSGHPHEQFF
TRBV29-1,TRBJ1-2,12,CSGQGAVDGYTF
TRBV7-2,TRBJ1-4,15,CASSTQGSANEKLFF
TRBV5-1,TRBJ2-7,14,CASSPSEVRYEQYF
TRBV19,TRBJ1-2,12,CATRRGENGYTF
TRBV7-6,TRBJ1-4,14,CASSSGQGSEKLFF
TRBV2,TRBJ1-1,15,CASRQSAEVDTEAFF
TRBV28,TRBJ2-1,15,CASLHTGTGYNEQFF
TRBV28,TRBJ1-1,11,CASSLDSKAFF
TRBV4-1,TRBJ1-5,14,CASSWGQTNQPQHF
TRBV24-1,TRBJ2-5,16,CATSDLGTGSQETQYF
TRBV5-4,TRBJ2-3,12,CASSQNTDTQYF
TRBV7-9,TRBJ1-4,16,CASSSPDRGLNEKLFF
TRBV12-3/TRBV12-4,TRBJ1-1,13,CASSLVSRGEAFF
TRBV25-1,TRBJ2-1,15,CASSASTDTINEQFF
TRBV28,TRBJ1-6,18,CASIGGAGAGSYNSPLHF
TRBV4-2,TRBJ2-1,17,CASSQSSGLAAYNEQFF
TRBV18,TRBJ1-5,16,CASSPETGGRNQPQHF
TRBV2,TRBJ1-4,15,CASSDRTQDNEKLFF
TRBV28,TRBJ2-3,15,CASSLRAPGADTQYF
TRBV5-1,TRBJ1-1,13,CASSSTGGTEAFF
TRBV11-3,TRBJ2-3,15,CASSLGRGSTDTQYF
TRBV30,TRBJ2-2,11,CAWSVAGELFF
TRBV3-1/TRBV3-2,TRBJ1-1,16,CASSQSPGQGTAEAFF
TRBV2,TRBJ1-2,14,CASRGQGKIYGYTF
TRBV20-1,TRBJ1-1,14,CSASVGGGNTEAFF
TRBV6-2/TRBV6-3,TRBJ1-1,13,CASSSQGGTEAFF
TRBV28,TRBJ2-7,14,CASSLVAGSYEQYF
TRBV7-3,TRBJ2-3,13,CASSSQGRDTQYF
TRBV3-1/TRBV3-2,TRBJ1-1,15,CASSPPGQGWTEAFF
TRBV7-7,TRBJ2-3,14,CASSPRGGGDTQYF
TRBV5-8,TRBJ2-5,10,CASTLETQYF
TRBV5-5,TRBJ1-2,13,CASSLGQVYGYTF